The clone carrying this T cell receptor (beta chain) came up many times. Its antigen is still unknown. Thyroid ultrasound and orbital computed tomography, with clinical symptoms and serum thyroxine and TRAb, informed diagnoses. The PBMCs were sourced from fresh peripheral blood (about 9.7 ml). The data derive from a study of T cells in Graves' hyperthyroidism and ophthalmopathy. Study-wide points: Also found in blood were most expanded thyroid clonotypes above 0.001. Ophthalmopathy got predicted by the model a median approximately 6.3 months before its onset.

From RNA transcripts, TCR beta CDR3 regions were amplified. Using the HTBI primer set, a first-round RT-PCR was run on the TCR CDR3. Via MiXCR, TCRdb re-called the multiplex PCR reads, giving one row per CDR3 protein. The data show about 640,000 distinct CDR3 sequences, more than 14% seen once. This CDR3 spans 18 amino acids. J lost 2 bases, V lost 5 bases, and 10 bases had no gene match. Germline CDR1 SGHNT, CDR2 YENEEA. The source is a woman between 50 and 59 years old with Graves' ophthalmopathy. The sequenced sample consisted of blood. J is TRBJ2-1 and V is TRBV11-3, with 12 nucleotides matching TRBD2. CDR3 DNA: TGTGCCAGCAGCCTCTCCGGGACTAGCGGGTCACCCTACAATGAGCAGTTCTTC. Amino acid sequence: CASSLSGTSGSPYNEQFF.